This section outlines one TCR beta chain sequence together with its context. Its recognized antigen is unknown. Within one base of it there is no much larger clone, and no base qualities were kept. The immunoSEQ Assay, a bias-controlled multiplex PCR, was used to amplify TCRbeta CDR3 regions from genomic DNA. On the study's bioinformatics: The number of nucleated cells in each sample was estimated by amplification of reference gene primers within the assay. To quantify the absolute abundance of each unique TCRbeta CDR3 rearrangement, sequence reads were collapsed and filtered. Productive Simpson clonality was computed per sample as the square root of Simpson's diversity index over productive rearrangements. Drawn from immuneACCESS, this table holds only the in-frame rearrangements with V and J called that TCRdb kept. Clones are partly lost; checked studies trace under half to an unresolved V gene and leave the rest unexplained. That table gives V, J and clone size, and the DNA gave D and trimming. In all, the sample holds fewer than 80,000 clones, and approximately 85% of those were seen once. Of the sample, approximately 5% is held by the ten largest clones.

The germline ends are 13 bases apart after V is trimmed by 2 bases and J by 8 bases. Spanning cysteine to phenylalanine, the CDR3 consists of 14 amino acids. The retained sequence is limited to the CDR3, 42 bases, with the frame set at the first base. Sequences SGDLS (CDR1) and YYNGEE (CDR2) are obtained from the germline V gene. This specimen comes from a study of blood T cell repertoires in COVID-19 (TCRdb year 2020). In the study overall: Samples covering the acute and convalescent phases of COVID-19 were provided by collaborators in the United States, Italy and Spain. The prospective study material was composed of cDNA or gDNA derived from T cells, B-cell-depleted T cells, or PBMCs. The dataset comprised deeply sampled blood TCRbeta repertoires from subjects exposed to, actively infected with, or recovered from COVID-19. The repertoires were released in a freely available public database meant as a resource for research on the immune response to SARS-CoV-2. Samples came from the ongoing ImmuneRACE study (first 160 participants) plus 1,254 subjects from 6 global collaborators. The sample metadata nearly always contained a de-identified subject ID, COVID-19 status, age in years and sex. Where available, HLA class I and class II types were obtained from metadata supplied by the sample provider rather than from assay-based typing.

General conclusions and limits of the study: How much clinical and demographic metadata was included differed by source and by participant, and the metadata was provided uncurated.

Collaborating institutions collected whole blood in K2EDTA tubes following their own protocols. For TCRbeta analysis, collaborators shipped samples in one of three forms: frozen whole blood, isolated PBMCs, or DNA extracted from either of those sample types. The sequencing sample was made of peripheral blood. The V and J genes are TRBV9 and TRBJ1-4; possibly the D gene is TRBD1, per 6 matching bases. The receptor comes from a woman of 80 years or more with active or convalescent COVID-19. CDR3 protein: CASSVSRGGEKLFF. The DNA sequence is given as TGTGCCAGCAGCGTTAGCAGGGGCGGGGAAAAACTGTTTTTT.